These 21 T cell receptor beta chains came from one sample sequenced in a study of T cells in Graves' hyperthyroidism and ophthalmopathy. The investigators amplified TCR beta CDR3 regions from RNA transcripts. The TCR CDR3 first-round RT-PCR relied on the HTBI primer set. TCRdb itself ran the multiplex PCR reads through MiXCR, one entry per CDR3 protein. The sample consists of roughly 200,000 distinct CDR3 sequences, 15% to 20% of them appearing once. Sequences were obtained from blood. These receptors originate from a man aged 40-49 years with Graves' hyperthyroidism.

V usage is TRBV4-1 and J usage is TRBJ2-1, with 9 positions matching TRBD2. Trimming took 4 bases from V and 1 from J; bases not matched to a gene: 23. Germline lookup yields CDR1 MGHRA and CDR2 YSYEKL. This CDR3 is 22 amino acids long. CDR3 sequence (DNA): TGCGCCAGCAGCCGGTGGCCTTCTAGCGGGGTATTGGATCAACTGTCCTACAATGAGCAGTTCTTC. Residues: CASSRWPSSGVLDQLSYNEQFF.

At least ten counts were recorded for this clonotype. V gene TRBV7-2 combines with J gene TRBJ2-7; D is unclear. Germline loops: CDR1 SGHTA, CDR2 FQGNSA. V was pared by 3 bases and J by 0 bases, with 6 bases between. This CDR3 region has 13 residues. CDR3 DNA sequence: TGTGCCAGCAGCTTCACCTTCTCCTACGAGCAGTACTTC. It specifies CASSFTFSYEQYF.

This clonotype appeared many times. This sequence joins TRBV7-9 and TRBJ2-1; 9 bases are a match to TRBD1. Germline assignment: CDR1 SEHNR and CDR2 FQNEAQ (reference sequence). The CDR3 is 16 residues long. V lost 4 bases, J lost 6 bases, and 10 bases stayed unmatched. CDR3 DNA: TGTGCCAGCAGCTCCGACCGGGACAGGGCGCGCAATGAGCAGTTCTTC. Encoded protein: CASSSDRDRARNEQFF.

V usage is TRBV5-4 and J usage is TRBJ2-2, with 10 bases fitting TRBD2. The germline V gene has CDR1 SGHNT and CDR2 YYREEE (reference sequence). The CDR3 totals 15 residues. Trimming cost V 3 bases and J 6 bases; bases outside gene matches: 5. In DNA form, the CDR3 reads TGTGCCAGCAGCTCCAGCGGGGGGGCTCCCGGGGAGCTGTTTTTT. Encoded protein: CASSSSGGAPGELFF.

The sample holds many counts of this clonotype. In DNA form, the CDR3 reads TGTGCCAGCAGCTTCGGGACATTACAAGAGACCCAGTACTTC. It specifies CASSFGTLQETQYF. J is TRBJ2-5 and V is TRBV7-2, with TRBD1 as a possible D gene (6 bases). Looked up from germline, CDR1 is SGHTA and CDR2 is FQGNSA. Trimming took off 3 bases at V and 2 bases at J, with 10 bases between the two ends. The CDR3 has 14 residues.

V is TRBV15 and J is TRBJ1-2; no reliable D call. V shed 4 bases and J shed 9 bases, with 18 bases lying between them. The germline V gene has CDR1 LNHNV and CDR2 YYDKDF (reference sequence). This CDR3 spans 14 amino acids. The CDR3 coding sequence is TGTGCCACCAGCACCCAACAAGGTGTGGAAAGCTACACCTTC. Residues: CATSTQQGVESYTF.

The chain employs TRBV7-3 and TRBJ1-6, with no clear D. CDR3 length equals 15 residues. CDR1 is SGHTA, CDR2 FQGTGA, per germline. V dropped 5 bases and J dropped 3 bases, with 11 bases sitting between them. CDR3: CASSTTTGYNSPLHF. CDR3 bases: TGTGCCAGCAGCACAACAACGGGCTATAATTCACCCCTCCACTTT.

This clonotype was seen more than once but under ten times. The CDR3 DNA sequence: TGTGCCGTATCCCGGGACGGCGTCAATCAGCCCCAGCATTTT. Translating gives CAVSRDGVNQPQHF. The chain joins TRBV10-3 to TRBJ1-5, with TRBD1 as a possible D gene (5 bases). The CDR3 consists of 14 residues. CDR1 ENHRY and CDR2 SYGVKD come from the germline V gene. Between the trimmed V and J ends, which lost 11 bases and 3 bases, there was a span of 17 bases.

This clonotype appeared many times. The J gene is TRBJ1-1, the V gene TRBV7-9; D remains ambiguous. CDR1 is SEHNR, CDR2 FQNEAQ, per germline (reference sequence). The V and J ends lost 3 bases and 2 bases respectively, with 7 bases between them. The CDR3 length is 13 residues. The CDR3 reads CASSLEANTEAFF. Written as DNA, the CDR3 is TGTGCCAGCAGCTTGGAGGCAAACACTGAAGCTTTCTTT.

This clonotype was recorded many times. This chain links TRBV28 with TRBJ1-6; D is possibly TRBD1 (5 bases). This CDR3 spans 16 amino acids. V was cut by 6 bases and J by 6 bases, with 18 bases left in between. Germline-derived CDR1 and CDR2 are MDHEN and SYDVKM. CDR3 coding DNA: TGTGCCAGCAGCGAGGAGGTGGGACGGTCTAATTCACCCCTCCACTTT. Protein product: CASSEEVGRSNSPLHF.

This clonotype showed up many times. The chain employs TRBV20-1 and TRBJ1-1, with D possibly being TRBD1 (5 bases). In germline, CDR1 is DFQATT, CDR2 SNEGSKA (reference sequence). The CDR3 has 13 residues. Trimming pared 3 bases from V and 0 bases from J, leaving 8 bases between. CDR3 DNA sequence: TGCAGTGCTAGGAGACAGATGAACACTGAAGCTTTCTTT. Its translation is CSARRQMNTEAFF.

This clonotype was seen ten or more times. The chain is built from TRBV28 and TRBJ1-4; 8 nucleotides match TRBD1. CDR1 is MDHEN, CDR2 SYDVKM, per germline. This CDR3 region has 14 residues. V trimming: 1 base; J trimming: 8 bases; junction bases outside the gene matches: 3. CDR3 sequence (DNA): TGTGCCAGCAGTTTATCAGGGGGCAGGGAAAAACTGTTTTTT. It specifies CASSLSGGREKLFF.

The sample holds many counts of this clonotype. This sequence joins TRBV12-3 or TRBV12-4 and TRBJ1-2; weak D call: TRBD1 (5 bases). This CDR3 region has 13 residues. V was pared by 7 bases and J by 3 bases, with 12 bases between. The CDR3 coding sequence is TGTGCCAGCACCTCCGACAGCGACTATGGCTACACCTTC. Its protein product is CASTSDSDYGYTF.

This clonotype was observed at least ten times. V is TRBV28 and J is TRBJ2-7; D could derive from TRBD1 or TRBD2 (5 bases each). The germline V and J ends were trimmed by 6 bases and 5 bases, with 11 bases remaining between them. This CDR3 comprises 12 residues. The V gene's germline CDR1 is MDHEN and CDR2 SYDVKM. This CDR3 reads CASRGDGDEQYF. CDR3 DNA sequence: TGTGCCAGCAGAGGGGACGGGGACGAGCAGTACTTC.

This clonotype was observed many times. The CDR3 loop reads CASRPTGTGLIYEQYF. DNA for the CDR3: TGTGCCAGCAGGCCCACCGGGACAGGGTTGATCTACGAGCAGTACTTC. The chain is built from TRBV28 and TRBJ2-7; 9 bases map to TRBD1. Looked up from germline, CDR1 is MDHEN and CDR2 is SYDVKM. J lost 3 bases, V lost 6 bases, and 12 bases had no gene match. This CDR3 contains 16 residues.

This clonotype was counted a few times. J is TRBJ1-2 and V is TRBV18, with D hard to call. V was cut by 2 bases and J by 1 base, with 11 bases left in between. The CDR3 length is 15 residues. The V gene's germline CDR1 is KGHSH and CDR2 LQKENI. The CDR3, as DNA: TGTGCCAGCTCACCAAATAACCTCCTTAACTATGGCTACACCTTC. Its protein is CASSPNNLLNYGYTF.

In this sample, this clonotype turned up many times. The chain joins TRBV10-3 to TRBJ2-3, with 8 bases fitting TRBD2. This CDR3 spans 17 amino acids. From germline, CDR1 is ENHRY and CDR2 SYGVKD. The junction had 8 bases not matched to a gene; V was cut back by 3 bases and J by 0 bases. CDR3 sequence: CAISDRGGSGSTDTQYF. The CDR3 coding sequence is TGTGCCATCAGTGACCGGGGGGGGTCTGGCAGCACAGATACGCAGTATTTT.

Ten or more counts support this clonotype. The chain links TRBV20-1 to TRBJ2-5, with D possibly being TRBD2 (6 bases). The CDR3 length is 12 residues. Trimming removed 6 bases from V and 7 bases from J, with 15 bases in between. In germline, CDR1 is DFQATT, CDR2 SNEGSKA (reference sequence). DNA for the CDR3: TGCAGTGCCCCGGACTACATGATGACCCAGTACTTC. It encodes CSAPDYMMTQYF.

This clonotype was recorded a few times. V and J are TRBV20-1 and TRBJ1-5; D is unclear. CDR1 is DFQATT, CDR2 SNEGSKA, per germline (reference sequence). Trimming shortened V by 3 bases and J by 3 bases, and 9 bases separated the two germline ends. This CDR3 has 13 residues. The CDR3 spells CSASPIDNQPQHF. In DNA form, the CDR3 reads TGCAGTGCTAGCCCCATCGACAATCAGCCCCAGCATTTT.

The chain couples TRBV5-5 to TRBJ1-2; 8 nucleotides align to TRBD1. Germline V gene lookup returns CDR1 SGHKS and CDR2 YYEKEE (reference sequence). The V and J ends lost 4 bases and 7 bases, in that order; junction bases with no gene match: 3. The CDR3 runs to 12 residues. In DNA, the CDR3 is TGTGCCAGCAGCGGGGACAGGTTTGGCTACACCTTC. Its translation is CASSGDRFGYTF.

The V call is TRBV7-2, the J call TRBJ2-1, with D hard to call. The germline V and J ends were trimmed by 3 bases and 4 bases, with 7 bases remaining between them. Germline lookup yields CDR1 SGHTA and CDR2 FQGNSA. The CDR3 length is 13 residues. CDR3 amino acids: CASSLIRYNEQFF. CDR3 bases: TGTGCCAGCAGCTTGATCCGGTACAATGAGCAGTTCTTC.